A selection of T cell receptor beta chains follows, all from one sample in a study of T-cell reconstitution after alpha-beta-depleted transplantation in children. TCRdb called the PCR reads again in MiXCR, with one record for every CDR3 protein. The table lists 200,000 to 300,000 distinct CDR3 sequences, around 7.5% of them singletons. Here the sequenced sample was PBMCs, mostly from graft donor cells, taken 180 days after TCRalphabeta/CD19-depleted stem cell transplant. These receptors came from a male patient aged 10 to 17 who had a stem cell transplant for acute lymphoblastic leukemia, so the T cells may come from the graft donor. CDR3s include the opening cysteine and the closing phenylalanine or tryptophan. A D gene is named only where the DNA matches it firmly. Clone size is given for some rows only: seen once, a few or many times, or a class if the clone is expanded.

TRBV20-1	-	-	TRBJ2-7	CSAGGEADFLTYEQYF	TGCAGTGCTGGAGGGGAGGCGGACTTCCTGACCTACGAGCAGTACTTC
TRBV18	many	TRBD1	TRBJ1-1	CASSGTGGTEAFF	TGTGCCAGCTCAGGCACAGGGGGCACTGAAGCTTTCTTT
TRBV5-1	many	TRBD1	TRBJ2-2	CASSYRDRGSANTGELFF	TGCGCCAGCAGCTACCGGGACAGGGGTTCAGCGAACACCGGGGAGCTGTTTTTT
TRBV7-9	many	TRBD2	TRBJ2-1	CASSPRLAYYNEQFF	TGTGCCAGCAGCCCGCGACTAGCCTACTACAATGAGCAGTTCTTC
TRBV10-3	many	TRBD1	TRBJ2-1	CAISELPGQGRGNSGNNEQFF	TGTGCCATCAGTGAGCTCCCGGGACAGGGAAGGGGGAACAGTGGGAACAATGAGCAGTTCTTC
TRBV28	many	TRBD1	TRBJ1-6	CASSKGQYNSPLHF	TGTGCCAGCAGTAAGGGACAGTATAATTCACCCCTCCACTTT
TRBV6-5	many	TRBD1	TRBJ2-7	CASSWGTESYEQYF	TGTGCCAGCAGTTGGGGGACAGAGTCCTACGAGCAGTACTTC
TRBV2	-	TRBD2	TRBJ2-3	CASSEPIGSSGDPSSTDTQYF	TGTGCCAGCAGTGAACCAATAGGCTCTAGCGGGGATCCGTCTAGCACAGATACGCAGTATTTT
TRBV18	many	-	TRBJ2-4	CASSPPFDSYLAKNIQYF	TGTGCCAGCTCACCACCGTTTGACAGCTATCTAGCCAAAAACATTCAGTACTTC
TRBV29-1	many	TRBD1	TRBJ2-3	CSARGTGGTDTQYF	TGCAGCGCCCGGGGGACAGGGGGCACAGATACGCAGTATTTT
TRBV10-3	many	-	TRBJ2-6	CASLNGANVLTF	TGTGCCAGCCTGAATGGGGCCAACGTCCTGACTTTC
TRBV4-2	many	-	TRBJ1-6	CASSQAKGRSYNSPLHF	TGTGCCAGCAGCCAAGCCAAGGGGCGCTCCTATAATTCACCCCTCCACTTT
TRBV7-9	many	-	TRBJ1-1	CASSLGTDTEAFF	TGTGCCAGCAGCCTTGGGACGGACACTGAAGCTTTCTTT
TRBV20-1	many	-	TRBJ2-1	CSASLGFLRVDEQFF	TGCAGTGCTAGTCTTGGGTTCTTGAGAGTGGATGAGCAGTTCTTC
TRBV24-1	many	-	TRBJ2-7	CATSLGSREQYF	TGTGCCACCAGTCTTGGGTCGCGCGAGCAGTACTTC
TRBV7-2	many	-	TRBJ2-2	CASSLGQPSSKLFF	TGTGCCAGCAGCTTAGGGCAGCCCAGCAGTAAGCTGTTTTTT
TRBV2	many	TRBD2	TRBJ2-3	CASGGGDTQYF	TGTGCCAGCGGCGGGGGAGATACGCAGTATTTT
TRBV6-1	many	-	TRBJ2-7	CASSEGSEQYF	TGTGCCAGCAGTGAGGGCTCCGAGCAGTACTTC
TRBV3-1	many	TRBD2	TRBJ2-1	CASSPGERGYNEQFF	TGTGCCAGCAGCCCCGGGGAGCGGGGTTACAATGAGCAGTTCTTC
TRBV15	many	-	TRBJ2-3	CATSRDPARVADTQYF	TGTGCCACCAGCAGAGATCCTGCTAGAGTGGCAGATACGCAGTATTTT
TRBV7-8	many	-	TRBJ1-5	CASSLADLSNQPQHF	TGTGCCAGCAGCTTAGCGGACCTAAGCAATCAGCCCCAGCATTTT
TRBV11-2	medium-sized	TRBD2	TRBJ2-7	CASSLDGGGTPYEQYF	TGTGCCAGCAGCTTAGACGGCGGGGGGACTCCCTACGAGCAGTACTTC
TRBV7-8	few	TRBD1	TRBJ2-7	CASSHSRGLYREQYF	TGTGCCAGCAGTCATTCCAGGGGGCTCTACAGGGAGCAGTACTTC
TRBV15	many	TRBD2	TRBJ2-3	CATSKGGSSTDTQYF	TGTGCCACCAGCAAGGGCGGGAGTAGCACAGATACGCAGTATTTT
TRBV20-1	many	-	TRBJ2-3	CSARSDYTTDTQYF	TGCAGTGCTAGATCCGACTACACCACAGATACGCAGTATTTT
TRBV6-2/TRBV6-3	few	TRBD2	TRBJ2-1	CASRTSGGNNEQFF	TGTGCCAGCAGGACTAGCGGGGGGAACAATGAGCAGTTCTTC
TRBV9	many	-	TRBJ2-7	CASSPMDSAYYEQYF	TGTGCCAGCAGCCCTATGGATAGCGCCTACTACGAGCAGTACTTC
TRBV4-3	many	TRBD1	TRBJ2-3	CASSPATWTGGTDTQYF	TGCGCCAGCAGCCCGGCAACCTGGACAGGGGGCACAGATACGCAGTATTTT
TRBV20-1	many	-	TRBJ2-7	CSATPLYEQYF	TGCAGTGCTACTCCACTTTACGAGCAGTACTTC
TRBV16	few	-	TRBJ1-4	CASSQSHFGRGSGANEKLFF	TGTGCCAGCAGCCAATCCCATTTCGGCAGGGGAAGTGGAGCTAATGAAAAACTGTTTTTT
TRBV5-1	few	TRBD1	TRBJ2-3	CASSFQGVGTDTQYF	TGCGCCAGCAGCTTCCAGGGGGTTGGCACAGATACGCAGTATTTT
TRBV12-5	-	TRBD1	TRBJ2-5	CASGIGQGRETQYF	TGTGCTAGTGGTATCGGACAGGGTAGAGAGACCCAGTACTTC
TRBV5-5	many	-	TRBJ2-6	CASSLSVRASGANVLTF	TGTGCCAGCAGCTTGAGCGTCAGGGCCTCTGGGGCCAACGTCCTGACTTTC
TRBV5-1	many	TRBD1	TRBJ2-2	CASSLTGQATGELFF	TGCGCCAGCAGCTTGACTGGACAGGCCACCGGGGAGCTGTTTTTT
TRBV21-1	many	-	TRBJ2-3	CASSKPTGTDTQYF	TGTGCCAGCAGCAAACCGACAGGGACAGATACGCAGTATTTT
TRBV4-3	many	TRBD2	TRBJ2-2	CASRASGGAYTGELFF	TGCGCCAGCAGGGCTAGCGGGGGGGCGTACACCGGGGAGCTGTTTTTT
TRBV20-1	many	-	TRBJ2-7	CSASSPRGHEQYF	TGCAGTGCGTCCTCACCTAGGGGCCACGAGCAGTACTTC
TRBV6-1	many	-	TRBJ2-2	CAQRWGVTGELFF	TGTGCTCAGCGGTGGGGGGTCACCGGGGAGCTGTTTTTT
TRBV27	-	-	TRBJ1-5	CASSLLATSNQPQHF	TGTGCCAGCAGTTTATTGGCCACAAGCAATCAGCCCCAGCATTTT
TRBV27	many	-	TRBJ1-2	CASSAQPGTNYGYTF	TGTGCCAGCAGTGCCCAACCGGGAACGAACTATGGCTACACCTTC
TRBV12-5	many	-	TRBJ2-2	CASGLVPPGITNTGELFF	TGTGCTAGTGGTTTGGTACCCCCGGGGATTACGAACACCGGGGAGCTGTTTTTT
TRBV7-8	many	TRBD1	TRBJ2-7	CASSLDRGRRVSYEQYF	TGTGCCAGCAGCCTCGACAGGGGGAGGAGGGTCTCCTACGAGCAGTACTTC